This TCR beta chain stems from a study of T cell responses to AZD1222 COVID-19 vaccine. Data came from immunoSEQ multiplex PCR; TCRdb stores just in-frame clones and leaves some out. Of some 130,000 clones in the sample, 89% were seen once. The study's findings and limits: Females outnumbered males among donors, who were mostly white British; clonal diversity was possibly underestimated. Dominant at 160-218 and 743-854, vaccine-associated CD4 TCRs also spanned spike. Seropositive AZD1222 recipients at baseline numbered only five or six. Scientists sampled the repertoires only once the peak T cell response had passed.

Comments on this clone: Its specificity is not known.

Sequences were derived from peripheral blood, sampled on day 0 of AZD1222 vaccination. This TCR was recovered from an adult in good health.

The CDR3 loop is CASGDSLNTEAFF. The CDR3 DNA is TGTGCCAGCGGGGACAGCTTGAACACTGAAGCTTTCTTT. The gene calls are TRBV25-1 and TRBJ1-1; the match to TRBD1 covers 7 bases. Germline trimming cut 8 bases from V and 0 bases from J; bases unmatched to any gene: 3. Germline CDR1 is MGHDK and CDR2 is SYGVNS. This CDR3 contains 13 residues.